This TCR beta chain was documented in a study of patients and donors after allogeneic stem cell transplantation. Using its own MiXCR run on the RT-PCR reads, TCRdb lists one record per CDR3 protein. The repertoire holds approximately 200,000 distinct CDR3 sequences, with roughly two fifths as singletons. CDR1 SGHVS and CDR2 FQNEAQ come from the germline V gene. The CDR3 loop spans 14 amino acids. V gave up 6 bases and J gave up 0 bases, with 9 bases separating them. V usage is TRBV7-8 and J usage is TRBJ1-5; no clear D gene. What was sequenced was blood, either unsorted or a sorted T cell fraction (not recorded which). This receptor was taken from a human donor who was either an allogeneic HSCT recipient or a stem cell or donor lymphocyte infusion donor (not recorded which). It is not recorded whose cells these are; they may come from a transplant donor. This CDR3 is CASRGEYSNQPQHF. CDR3 coding DNA: TGTGCCAGCAGGGGCGAGTATAGCAATCAGCCCCAGCATTTT.